This T cell receptor beta chain was identified in a study of blood T cell repertoires in COVID-19. Study background: T cells, B-cell-depleted T cells, or PBMCs supplied cDNA or gDNA.

The assay was immunoSEQ multiplex PCR, and TCRdb's table has in-frame clones only and misses some. Among 300,000 to 350,000 clones listed, around 89% were seen once. The sequenced sample was peripheral blood. The receptor was isolated from a woman in her twenties or thirties with COVID-19, enrolled during active disease.

As DNA, the CDR3 is TGTGCCAGCAGCGGCGACGGACTCTATGGCTACACCTTC. This codes for CASSGDGLYGYTF. J is TRBJ1-2 and V is TRBV12-3 or TRBV12-4; D gene uncertain. The V gene lost 6 bases and the J gene lost 4 bases, with 12 bases spanning the gap. CDR3 length: 13 amino acids.